This TCR beta chain was observed in a study of control samples from healthy donors and cancer patients. The CDR3 runs to 17 residues. Germline lookup yields CDR1 SGHKS and CDR2 YYEKEE (reference sequence). V was pared by 2 bases and J by 4 bases, with 8 bases of the junction left unmatched. Generated by immunoSEQ multiplex PCR, the TCRdb table keeps only in-frame clones and is missing some. The sample holds roughly 370,000 clones, 75% to 95% seen once. Sequencing was done on a sample of PBMCs. The sequence came from a man aged 40-49 years with head and neck cancer. V usage is TRBV5-5 and J usage is TRBJ2-1; 11 positions agree with TRBD2. For the CDR3, the DNA is TGTGCCAGCAGCTTAGAGGGACTAGCGGTAACTTACAATGAGCAGTTCTTC. Translation: CASSLEGLAVTYNEQFF. Full variable domain (remainder filled in from reference TRBV5-5 and TRBJ2-1): DAGVTQSPTHLIKTRGQQVTLRCSPISGHKSVSWYQQVLGQGPQFIFQYYEKEERGRGNFPDRFSARQFPNYSSELNVNALLLGDSALYLCASSLEGLAVTYNEQFFGPGTRLTVL.